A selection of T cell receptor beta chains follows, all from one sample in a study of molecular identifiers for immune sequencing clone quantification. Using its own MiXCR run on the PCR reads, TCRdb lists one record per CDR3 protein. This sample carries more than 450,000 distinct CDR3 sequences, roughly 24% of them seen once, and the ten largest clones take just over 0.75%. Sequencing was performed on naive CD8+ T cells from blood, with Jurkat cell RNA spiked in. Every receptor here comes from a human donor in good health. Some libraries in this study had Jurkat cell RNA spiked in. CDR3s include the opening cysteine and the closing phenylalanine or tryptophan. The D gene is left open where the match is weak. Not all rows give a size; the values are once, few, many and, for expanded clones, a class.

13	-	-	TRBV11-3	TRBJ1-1	TGTGCCAGCAGCCAGGGGTTTGGCACTGAAGCTTTCTTT	CASSQGFGTEAFF
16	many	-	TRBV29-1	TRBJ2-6	TGCAGCGTTGTTCATTATCAGAGATCTGGGGCCAACGTCCTGACTTTC	CSVVHYQRSGANVLTF
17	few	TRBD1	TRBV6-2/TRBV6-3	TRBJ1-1	TGTGCCAGCAGTTACTCGAGATACCAGGGGGCTGACACTGAAGCTTTCTTT	CASSYSRYQGADTEAFF
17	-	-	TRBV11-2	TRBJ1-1	TGTGCCAGCAGCTTAGAGGGTTATGGGACGGAAAACACTGAAGCTTTCTTT	CASSLEGYGTENTEAFF
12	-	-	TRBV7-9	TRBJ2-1	TGTGCCAGCAGCTTAGAGAGAGGTGAGCAGTTCTTC	CASSLERGEQFF
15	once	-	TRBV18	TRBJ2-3	TGTGCCAGCTCACCCCGGGGAGGTCACACAGATACGCAGTATTTT	CASSPRGGHTDTQYF
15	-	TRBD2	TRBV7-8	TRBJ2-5	TGTGCCAGCAGCTTAACGGGGGGGCTCGGGGAGACCCAGTACTTC	CASSLTGGLGETQYF
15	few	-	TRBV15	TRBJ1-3	TGTGCCACCAGCAGAGACAGAGGCCATGGAAACACCATATATTTT	CATSRDRGHGNTIYF
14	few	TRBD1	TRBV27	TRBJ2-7	TGTGCCAGCTCGAGGACAGGCCGCTCCTACGAGCAGTACTTC	CASSRTGRSYEQYF
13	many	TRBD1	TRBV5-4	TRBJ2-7	TGTGCCAGCAGCCCACAGGGGGTCGGCGAGCAGTACTTC	CASSPQGVGEQYF
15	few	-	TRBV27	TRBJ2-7	TGTGCCAGCAGTCCAACCACAGGTGTACCCTACGAGCAGTACTTC	CASSPTTGVPYEQYF
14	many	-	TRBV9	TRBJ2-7	TGTGCCAGCAGCGTGAGAGGGGACTCCTACGAGCAGTACTTC	CASSVRGDSYEQYF
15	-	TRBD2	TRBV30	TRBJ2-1	TGTGCCTGGGGCGGAGCGGGAGGGTACTACAATGAGCAGTTCTTC	CAWGGAGGYYNEQFF